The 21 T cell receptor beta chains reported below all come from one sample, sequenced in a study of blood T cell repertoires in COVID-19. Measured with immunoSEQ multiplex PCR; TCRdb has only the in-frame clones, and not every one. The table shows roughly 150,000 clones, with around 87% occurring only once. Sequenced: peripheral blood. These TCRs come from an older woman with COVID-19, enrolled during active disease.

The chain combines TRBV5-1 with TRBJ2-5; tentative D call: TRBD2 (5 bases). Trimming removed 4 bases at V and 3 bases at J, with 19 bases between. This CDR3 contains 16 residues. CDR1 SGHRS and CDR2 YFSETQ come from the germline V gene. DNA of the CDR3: TGCGCCAGCAGCATTGGGGATGGAGGAAGAAAAGAGACCCAGTACTTC. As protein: CASSIGDGGRKETQYF. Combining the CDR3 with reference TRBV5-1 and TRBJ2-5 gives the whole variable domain KAGVTQTPRYLIKTRGQQVTLSCSPISGHRSVSWYQQTPGQGLQFLFEYFSETQRNKGNFPGRFSGRQFSNSRSEMNVSTLELGDSALYLCASSIGDGGRKETQYFGPGTRLLVL.

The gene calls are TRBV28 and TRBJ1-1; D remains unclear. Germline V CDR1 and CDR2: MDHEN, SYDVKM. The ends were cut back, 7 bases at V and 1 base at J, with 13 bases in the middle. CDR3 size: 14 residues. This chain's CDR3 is CASTLRQPNTEAFF. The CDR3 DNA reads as TGTGCCAGCACCCTGAGGCAGCCGAACACTGAAGCTTTCTTT. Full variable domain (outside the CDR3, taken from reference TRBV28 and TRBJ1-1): DVKVTQSSRYLVKRTGEKVFLECVQDMDHENMFWYRQDPGLGLRLIYFSYDVKMKEKGDIPEGYSVSREKKERFSLILESASTNQTSMYLCASTLRQPNTEAFFGQGTRLTVV.

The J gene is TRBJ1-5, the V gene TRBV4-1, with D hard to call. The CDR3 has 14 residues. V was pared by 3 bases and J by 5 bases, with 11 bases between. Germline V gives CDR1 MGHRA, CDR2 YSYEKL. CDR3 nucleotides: TGCGCCAGCAGCCACGAGGTACACTATCAGCCCCAGCATTTT. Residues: CASSHEVHYQPQHF.

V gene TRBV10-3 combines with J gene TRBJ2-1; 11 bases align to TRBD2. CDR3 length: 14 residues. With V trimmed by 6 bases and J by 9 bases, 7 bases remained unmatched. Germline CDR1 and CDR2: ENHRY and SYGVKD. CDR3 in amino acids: CAIRGTSGGGEQFF. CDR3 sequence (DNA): TGTGCCATCAGGGGGACTAGCGGCGGCGGTGAGCAGTTCTTC.

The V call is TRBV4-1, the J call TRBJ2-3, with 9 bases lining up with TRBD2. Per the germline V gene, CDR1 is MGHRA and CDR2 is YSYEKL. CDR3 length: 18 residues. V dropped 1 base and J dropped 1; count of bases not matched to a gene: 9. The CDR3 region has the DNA TGCGCCAGCAGCCAAGGAGCGGGGGGAGCAAGGCGCACAGATACGCAGTATTTT. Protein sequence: CASSQGAGGARRTDTQYF.

As DNA, the CDR3 is TGTGCCAGCAGTAACAGGGGAAGGCAGCGGACCGGGGCCCAGTACTTC. It yields the protein CASSNRGRQRTGAQYF. The chain is built from TRBV3-1 (or the pseudogene TRBV3-2) and TRBJ2-5; 7 nucleotides agree with TRBD1. V trimming: 6 bases; J trimming: 9 bases; junction bases outside the gene matches: 19. Germline V gene data show CDR1 as LGHDT and CDR2 as YNNKEL (reference sequence). The length of the CDR3 is 16 residues.

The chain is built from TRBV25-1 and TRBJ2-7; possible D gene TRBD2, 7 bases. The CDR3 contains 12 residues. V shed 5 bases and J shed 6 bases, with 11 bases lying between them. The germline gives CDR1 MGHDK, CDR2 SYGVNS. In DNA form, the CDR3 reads TGTGCCAGCAGTCCCGGGGGGCGCGAGCAGTACTTC. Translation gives CASSPGGREQYF.

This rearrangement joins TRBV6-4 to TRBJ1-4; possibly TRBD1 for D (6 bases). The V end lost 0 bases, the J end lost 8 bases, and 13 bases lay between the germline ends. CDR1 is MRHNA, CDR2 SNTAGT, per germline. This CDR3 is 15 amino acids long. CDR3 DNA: TGTGCCAGCAGTGACTCGAGAGGGGGAAGGGAAAAACTGTTTTTT. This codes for CASSDSRGGREKLFF.

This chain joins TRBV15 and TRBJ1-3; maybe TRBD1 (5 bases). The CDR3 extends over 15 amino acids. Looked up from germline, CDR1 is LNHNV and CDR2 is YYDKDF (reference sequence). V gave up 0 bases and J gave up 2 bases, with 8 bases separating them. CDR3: CATSRDRGPGNTIYF. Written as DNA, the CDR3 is TGTGCCACCAGCAGAGATAGGGGCCCTGGAAACACCATATATTTT.

The DNA for the CDR3 is TGTGCCAGCAGTAAACCGGGACAGCAAAAAAATTCACCCCTCCACTTT. Protein product: CASSKPGQQKNSPLHF. This chain uses TRBV5-6 with TRBJ1-6; TRBD1 agrees at 7 bases. J lost 7 bases, V lost 5 bases, and 12 bases had no gene match. CDR1 is SGHDT and CDR2 is YYEEEE in the germline V gene. The CDR3 consists of 16 residues.

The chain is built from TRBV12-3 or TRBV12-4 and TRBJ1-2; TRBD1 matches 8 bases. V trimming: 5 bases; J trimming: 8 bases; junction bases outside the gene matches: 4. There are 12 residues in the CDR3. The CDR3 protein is CASSRTGIGYTF. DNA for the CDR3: TGTGCCAGCAGTCGGACAGGGATCGGCTACACCTTC.

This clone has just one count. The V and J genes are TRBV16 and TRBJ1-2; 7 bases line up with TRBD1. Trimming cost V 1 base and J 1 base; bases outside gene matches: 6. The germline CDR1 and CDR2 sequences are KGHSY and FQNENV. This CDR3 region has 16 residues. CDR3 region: CASSQLGTAFNYGYTF. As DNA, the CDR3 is TGTGCCAGCAGCCAATTGGGGACAGCCTTTAACTATGGCTACACCTTC. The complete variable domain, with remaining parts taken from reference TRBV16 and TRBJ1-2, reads GEEVAQTPKHLVRGEGQKAKLYCAPIKGHSYVFWYQQVLKNEFKFLISFQNENVFDETGMPKERFSAKCLPNSPCSLEIQATKLEDSAVYFCASSQLGTAFNYGYTFGSGTRLTVV.

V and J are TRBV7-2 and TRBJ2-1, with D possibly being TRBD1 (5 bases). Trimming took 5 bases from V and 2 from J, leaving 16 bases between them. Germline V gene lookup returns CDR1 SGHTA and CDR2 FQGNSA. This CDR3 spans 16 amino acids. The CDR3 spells CASSPVAGLAYNEQFF. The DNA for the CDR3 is TGTGCCAGCAGCCCGGTGGCAGGGCTTGCCTACAATGAGCAGTTCTTC.

CDR3 amino acids: CASSLDVGGDQPQHF. The CDR3 DNA is TGCGCCAGCAGCTTGGATGTAGGGGGCGATCAGCCCCAGCATTTT. J is TRBJ1-5 and V is TRBV5-1, with 7 bases matching TRBD1. This CDR3 region has 15 residues. Germline CDR1 is SGHRS and CDR2 is YFSETQ. Germline trimming cut 0 bases from V and 5 bases from J; bases unmatched to any gene: 5.

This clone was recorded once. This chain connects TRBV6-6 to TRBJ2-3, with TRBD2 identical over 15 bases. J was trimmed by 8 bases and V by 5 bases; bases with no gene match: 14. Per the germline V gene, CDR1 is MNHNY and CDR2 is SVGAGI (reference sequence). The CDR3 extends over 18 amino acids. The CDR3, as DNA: TGTGCCAGCAGTCAGAGGACTAGCGGGGGGGTGGGATCTGGTACGCAGTATTTT. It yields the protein CASSQRTSGGVGSGTQYF.

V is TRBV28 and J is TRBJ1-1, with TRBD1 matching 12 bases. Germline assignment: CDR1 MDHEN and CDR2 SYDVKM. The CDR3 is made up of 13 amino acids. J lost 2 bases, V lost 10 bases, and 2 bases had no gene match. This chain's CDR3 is CATGTGGNTEAFF. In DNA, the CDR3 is TGTGCCACAGGGACAGGGGGCAACACTGAAGCTTTCTTT.

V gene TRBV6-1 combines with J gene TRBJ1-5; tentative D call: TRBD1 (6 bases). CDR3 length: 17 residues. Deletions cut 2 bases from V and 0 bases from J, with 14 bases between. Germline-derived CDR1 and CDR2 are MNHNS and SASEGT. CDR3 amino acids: CASSERMDSYSNQPQHF. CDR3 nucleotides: TGTGCCAGCAGTGAACGAATGGACAGCTATAGCAATCAGCCCCAGCATTTT.

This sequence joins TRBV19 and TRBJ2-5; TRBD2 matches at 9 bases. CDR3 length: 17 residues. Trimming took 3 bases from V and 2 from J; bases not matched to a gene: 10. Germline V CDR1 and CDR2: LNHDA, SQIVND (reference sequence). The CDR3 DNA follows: TGTGCCAGTAGTATGGCTAGCGGGGCCGGGGTTCAAGAGACCCAGTACTTC. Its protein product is CASSMASGAGVQETQYF.

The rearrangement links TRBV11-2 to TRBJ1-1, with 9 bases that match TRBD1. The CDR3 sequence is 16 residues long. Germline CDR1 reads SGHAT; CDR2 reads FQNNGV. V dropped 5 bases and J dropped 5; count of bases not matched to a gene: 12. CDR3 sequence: CASSLGPGQGWTEAFF. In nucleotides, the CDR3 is TGTGCCAGCAGCCTAGGCCCGGGACAGGGATGGACTGAAGCTTTCTTT.

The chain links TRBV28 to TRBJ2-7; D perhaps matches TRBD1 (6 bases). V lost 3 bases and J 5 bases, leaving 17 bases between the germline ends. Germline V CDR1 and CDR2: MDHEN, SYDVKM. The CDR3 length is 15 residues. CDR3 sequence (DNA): TGTGCCAGCAGTTTCAGGACAGTGTTTAACAACGAGCAGTACTTC. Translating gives CASSFRTVFNNEQYF. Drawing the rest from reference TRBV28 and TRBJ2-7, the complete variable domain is DVKVTQSSRYLVKRTGEKVFLECVQDMDHENMFWYRQDPGLGLRLIYFSYDVKMKEKGDIPEGYSVSREKKERFSLILESASTNQTSMYLCASSFRTVFNNEQYFGPGTRLTVT.

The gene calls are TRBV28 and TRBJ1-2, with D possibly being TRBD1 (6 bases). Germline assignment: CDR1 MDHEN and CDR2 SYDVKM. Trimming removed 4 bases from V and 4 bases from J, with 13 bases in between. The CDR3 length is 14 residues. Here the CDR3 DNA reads TGTGCCAGCAGTTCACAGGGAGTCCCCTATGGCTACACCTTC. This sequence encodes CASSSQGVPYGYTF.